This TCR beta chain was documented in a study of blood T cell repertoires in COVID-19. The V and J ends lost 5 bases and 0 bases respectively, with 8 bases between them. The germline V gene has CDR1 LGHDT and CDR2 YNNKEL (reference sequence). The CDR3 runs to 14 residues. This clone was seen once. Two negative PCRs, clearance, or symptom resolution were required of recovered Cohort 3 donors. Profiling relied on immunoSEQ multiplex PCR, and the TCRdb table lists in-frame clones only, not all of them. In the table there are around 280,000 clones, around nine tenths of which are singletons. What was sequenced was PBMCs or T cells enriched from blood (not recorded which). The clonotype comes from a woman aged 40 to 50 who had recovered from COVID-19. The chain joins TRBV3-1 (or the pseudogene TRBV3-2) to TRBJ1-5; D not resolved. The DNA for the CDR3 is TGTGCCAGCAGCTCCAGACTTAGCAATCAGCCCCAGCATTTT. It translates to CASSSRLSNQPQHF.